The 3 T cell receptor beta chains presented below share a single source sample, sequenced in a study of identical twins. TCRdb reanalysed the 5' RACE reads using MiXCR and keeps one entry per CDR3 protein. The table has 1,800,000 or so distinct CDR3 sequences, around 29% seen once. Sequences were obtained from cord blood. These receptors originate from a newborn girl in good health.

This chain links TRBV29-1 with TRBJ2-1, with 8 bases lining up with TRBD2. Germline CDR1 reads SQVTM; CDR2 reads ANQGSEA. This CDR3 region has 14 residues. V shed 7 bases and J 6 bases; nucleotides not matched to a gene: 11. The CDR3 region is CSGNRASGFNEQFF. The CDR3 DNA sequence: TGCAGCGGCAACCGGGCTAGCGGGTTCAATGAGCAGTTCTTC.

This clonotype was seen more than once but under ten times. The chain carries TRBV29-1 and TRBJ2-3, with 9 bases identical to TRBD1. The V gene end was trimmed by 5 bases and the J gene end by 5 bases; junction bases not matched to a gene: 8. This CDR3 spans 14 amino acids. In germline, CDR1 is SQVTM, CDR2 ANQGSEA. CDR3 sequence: CSVPQQGAEDTQYF. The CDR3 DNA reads TGCAGCGTTCCCCAACAGGGGGCGGAAGATACGCAGTATTTT.

This CDR3 reads CASSQGGSQGTTEAFF. CDR3 nucleotide sequence: TGCGCCAGCAGCCAAGGGGGATCACAGGGGACCACTGAAGCTTTCTTT. The chain is built from TRBV4-1 and TRBJ1-1; 7 positions agree with TRBD1. The CDR3 extends over 16 amino acids. CDR1 MGHRA and CDR2 YSYEKL come from the germline V gene. Trimming cost V 1 base and J 4 bases; bases outside gene matches: 9.